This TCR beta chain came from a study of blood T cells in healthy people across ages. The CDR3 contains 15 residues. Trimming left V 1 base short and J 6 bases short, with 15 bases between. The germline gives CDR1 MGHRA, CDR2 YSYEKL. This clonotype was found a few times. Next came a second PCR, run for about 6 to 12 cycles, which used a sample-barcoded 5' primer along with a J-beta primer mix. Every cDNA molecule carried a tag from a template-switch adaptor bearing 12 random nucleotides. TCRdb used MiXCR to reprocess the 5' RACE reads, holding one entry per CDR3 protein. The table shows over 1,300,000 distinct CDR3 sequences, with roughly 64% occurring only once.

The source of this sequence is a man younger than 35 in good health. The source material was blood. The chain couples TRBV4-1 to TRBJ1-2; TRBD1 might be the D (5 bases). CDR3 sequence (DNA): TGCGCCAGCAGCCAAGTGGGAAAGGAAGGGGATGGCTACACCTTC. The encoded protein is CASSQVGKEGDGYTF.